This TCR beta chain was found in a study of PD-1 blockade in mismatch repair-deficient tumors. This clone was picked up a small number of times. Antigen unknown. Every patient had mismatch repair deficiency by PCR or immunohistochemistry. Study-level points and caveats: Tumor-resident clones, often absent from pretreatment blood, expanded after pembrolizumab and then contracted.

TCRdb keeps only in-frame clones here, not all; method: immunoSEQ multiplex PCR. The table includes about 130,000 clones, about nine tenths detected once. J was trimmed by 4 bases and V by 5 bases; bases with no gene match: 1. Germline loops: CDR1 SEHNR, CDR2 FQNEAQ (reference sequence). This CDR3 contains 12 residues. This sequence originates from an adult with mismatch repair-deficient cancer. The sequences come from peripheral blood, collected almost 74 weeks after starting pembrolizumab. The chain employs TRBV7-9 and TRBJ1-2; 7 positions match TRBD1. The CDR3 sequence is CASSRTGYGYTF. CDR3 bases: TGTGCCAGCAGCAGGACAGGCTATGGCTACACCTTC.